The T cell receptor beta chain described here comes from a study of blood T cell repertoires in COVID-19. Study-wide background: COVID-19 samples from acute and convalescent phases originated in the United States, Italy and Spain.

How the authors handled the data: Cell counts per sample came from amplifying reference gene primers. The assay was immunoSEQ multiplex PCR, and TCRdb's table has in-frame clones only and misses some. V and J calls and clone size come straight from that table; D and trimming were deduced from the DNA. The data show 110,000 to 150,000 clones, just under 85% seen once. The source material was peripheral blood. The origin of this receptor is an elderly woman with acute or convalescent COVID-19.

In DNA form, the CDR3 reads TGTGCCAGCAGCCCTTTGGACAGGGGTTATGGCTACACCTTC. It translates to CASSPLDRGYGYTF. J is TRBJ1-2 and V is TRBV5-4; 9 nucleotides align to TRBD1. V gave up 4 bases and J gave up 5 bases; unmatched junction bases: 6. Looked up from germline, CDR1 is SGHNT and CDR2 is YYREEE (reference sequence). The CDR3 has 14 amino acids.